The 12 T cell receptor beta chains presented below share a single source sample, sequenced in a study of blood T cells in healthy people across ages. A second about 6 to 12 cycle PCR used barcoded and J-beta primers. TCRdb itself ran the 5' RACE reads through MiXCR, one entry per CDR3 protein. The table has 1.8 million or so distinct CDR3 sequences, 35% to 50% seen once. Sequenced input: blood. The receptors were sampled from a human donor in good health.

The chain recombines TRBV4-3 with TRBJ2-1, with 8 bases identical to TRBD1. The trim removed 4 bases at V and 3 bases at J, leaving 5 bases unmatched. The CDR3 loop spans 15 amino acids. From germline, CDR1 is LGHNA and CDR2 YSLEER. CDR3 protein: CASSRVDRDYNEQFF. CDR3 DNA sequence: TGCGCCAGCAGCCGGGTGGACAGGGACTACAATGAGCAGTTCTTC.

CDR3 residues: CASSLISLYTEAFF. CDR3 bases: TGTGCCAGCAGCTTAATTTCTCTATACACTGAAGCTTTCTTT. The genes are TRBV7-2 and TRBJ1-1, with D hard to call. The CDR3 length is 14 residues. CDR1 and CDR2 (germline): SGHTA, FQGNSA. V lost 2 bases and J 3 bases, leaving 10 bases between the germline ends. Variable domain in full (rest from reference TRBV7-2 and TRBJ1-1): GAGVSQSPSNKVTEKGKDVELRCDPISGHTALYWYRQSLGQGLEFLIYFQGNSAPDKSGLPSDRFSAERTGGSVSTLTIQRTQQEDSAVYLCASSLISLYTEAFFGQGTRLTVV.

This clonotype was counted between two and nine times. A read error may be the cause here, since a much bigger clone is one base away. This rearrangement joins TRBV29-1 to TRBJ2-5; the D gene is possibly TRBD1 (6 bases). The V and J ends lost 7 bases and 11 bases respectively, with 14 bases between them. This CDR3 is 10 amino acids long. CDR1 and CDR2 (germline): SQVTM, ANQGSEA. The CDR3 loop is CSDGQSEQYF. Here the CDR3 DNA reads TGCAGCGACGGACAGTCGGAGCAGTACTTC.

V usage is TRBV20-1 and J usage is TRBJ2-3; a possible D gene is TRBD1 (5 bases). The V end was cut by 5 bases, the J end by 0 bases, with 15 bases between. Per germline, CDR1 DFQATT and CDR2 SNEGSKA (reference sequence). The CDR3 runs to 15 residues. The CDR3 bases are TGCAGTGCTCCCCCGCAGGGTTCTAGCACAGATACGCAGTATTTT. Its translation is CSAPPQGSSTDTQYF.

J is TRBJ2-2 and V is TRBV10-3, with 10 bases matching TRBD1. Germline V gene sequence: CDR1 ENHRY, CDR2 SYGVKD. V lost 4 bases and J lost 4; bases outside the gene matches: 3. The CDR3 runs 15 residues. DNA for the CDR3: TGTGCCATCAGTGGCTGGACAGGGGGCACCGGGGAGCTGTTTTTT. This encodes CAISGWTGGTGELFF.

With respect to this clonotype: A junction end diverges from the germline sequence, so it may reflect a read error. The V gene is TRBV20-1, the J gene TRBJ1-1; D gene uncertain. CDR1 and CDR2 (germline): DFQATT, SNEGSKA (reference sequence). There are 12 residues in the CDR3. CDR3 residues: CGAGPQETEAFF. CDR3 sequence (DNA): TGCGGTGCTGGGCCCCAGGAGACTGAAGCTTTCTTT.

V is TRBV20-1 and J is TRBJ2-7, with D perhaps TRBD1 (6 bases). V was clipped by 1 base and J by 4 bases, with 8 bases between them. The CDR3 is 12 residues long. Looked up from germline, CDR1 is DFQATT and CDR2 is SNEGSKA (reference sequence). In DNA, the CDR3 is TGCAGTGCTAGAGGGGGGCTTTACGAGCAGTACTTC. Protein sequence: CSARGGLYEQYF.

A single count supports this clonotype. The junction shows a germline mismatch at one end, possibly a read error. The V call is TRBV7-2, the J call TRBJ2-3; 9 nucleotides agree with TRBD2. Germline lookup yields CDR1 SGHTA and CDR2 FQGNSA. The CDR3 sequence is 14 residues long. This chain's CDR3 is CADGSSGITDMQYF. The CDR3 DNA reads TGTGCCGATGGGTCTAGCGGGATCACAGATATGCAGTATTTT.

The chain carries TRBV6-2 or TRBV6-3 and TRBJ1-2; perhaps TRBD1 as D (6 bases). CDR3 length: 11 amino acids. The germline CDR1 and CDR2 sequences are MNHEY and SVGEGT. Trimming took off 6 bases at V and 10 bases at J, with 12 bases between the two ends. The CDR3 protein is CASRIRDTYTF. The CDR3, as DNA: TGTGCCAGCAGGATCCGGGACACCTACACCTTC.

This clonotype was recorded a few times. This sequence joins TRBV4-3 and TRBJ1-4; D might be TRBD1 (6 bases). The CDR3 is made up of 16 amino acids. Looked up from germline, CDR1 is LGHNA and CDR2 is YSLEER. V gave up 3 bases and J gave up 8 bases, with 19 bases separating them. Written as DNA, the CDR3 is TGCGCCAGCAGCCAGAACGTACAGGGCTTGAGGGAAAAACTGTTTTTT. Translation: CASSQNVQGLREKLFF.

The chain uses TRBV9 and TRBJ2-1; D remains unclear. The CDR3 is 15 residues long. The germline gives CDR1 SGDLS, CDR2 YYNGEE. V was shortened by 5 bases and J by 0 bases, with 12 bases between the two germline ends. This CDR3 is CASRAGSGSYNEQFF. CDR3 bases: TGTGCCAGCAGGGCCGGATCTGGCTCCTACAATGAGCAGTTCTTC.

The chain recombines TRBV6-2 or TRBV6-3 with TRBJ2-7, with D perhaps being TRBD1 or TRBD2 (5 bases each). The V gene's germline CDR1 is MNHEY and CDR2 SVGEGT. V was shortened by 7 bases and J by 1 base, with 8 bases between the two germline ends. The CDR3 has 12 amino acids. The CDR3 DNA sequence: TGTGCCAGCATGGGGGATTCCTACGAGCAGTACTTC. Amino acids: CASMGDSYEQYF.